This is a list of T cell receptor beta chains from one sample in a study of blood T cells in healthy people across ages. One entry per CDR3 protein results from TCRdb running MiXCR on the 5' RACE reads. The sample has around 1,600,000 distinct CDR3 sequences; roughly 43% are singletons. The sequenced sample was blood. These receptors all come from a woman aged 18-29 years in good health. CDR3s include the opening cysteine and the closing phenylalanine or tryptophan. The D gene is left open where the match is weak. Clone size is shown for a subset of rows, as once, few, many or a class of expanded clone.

CDR3 DNA: TGTGCCAGCGCGACTAGCGGCCTTAGGTACGAGCAGTACTTC
CDR3 protein: CASATSGLRYEQYF
CDR3 length: 14
clone size: few
J gene: TRBJ2-7
V gene: TRBV6-6
D gene: TRBD2

CDR3 DNA: TGTGCCAGCAGAATAGCGAGCGGGGCCAACGTCCTGACTTTC
CDR3 protein: CASRIASGANVLTF
CDR3 length: 14
clone size: many
J gene: TRBJ2-6
V gene: TRBV2
D gene: -

CDR3 DNA: TGTGCCAGCAGTTGGGGACTAGCGGGAAAGGTATCCTACAATGAGCAGTTCTTC
CDR3 protein: CASSWGLAGKVSYNEQFF
CDR3 length: 18
clone size: few
J gene: TRBJ2-1
V gene: TRBV12-3/TRBV12-4
D gene: TRBD2

CDR3 DNA: TGTGCCAGCAGCAATAGCGGGGGGGCCCTCGAGACCCAGTACTTC
CDR3 protein: CASSNSGGALETQYF
CDR3 length: 15
clone size: few
J gene: TRBJ2-5
V gene: TRBV7-9
D gene: TRBD2

CDR3 DNA: TGCGCCAGCAGCATGGGGATATCCAGGGATACGCAGTATTTT
CDR3 protein: CASSMGISRDTQYF
CDR3 length: 14
clone size: -
J gene: TRBJ2-3
V gene: TRBV5-1
D gene: -

CDR3 DNA: TGTGCCAGCAGTGAATTGGGCCGCGACGAGCAGTACTTC
CDR3 protein: CASSELGRDEQYF
CDR3 length: 13
clone size: many
J gene: TRBJ2-7
V gene: TRBV25-1
D gene: -

CDR3 DNA: TGTGCCAGCAGCTTAGGGCCATCTGCCCCGACCCTCCACTTT
CDR3 protein: CASSLGPSAPTLHF
CDR3 length: 14
clone size: -
J gene: TRBJ1-6
V gene: TRBV7-2
D gene: -

CDR3 DNA: TGTGCCAGCAGTTTAAATCAGCCCCAGCATTTT
CDR3 protein: CASSLNQPQHF
CDR3 length: 11
clone size: many
J gene: TRBJ1-5
V gene: TRBV12-3/TRBV12-4
D gene: -

CDR3 DNA: TGTGCCAGCAGACTTCCGGGACAGGGTTGGGATGAGCAGTTCTTC
CDR3 protein: CASRLPGQGWDEQFF
CDR3 length: 15
clone size: few
J gene: TRBJ2-1
V gene: TRBV7-2
D gene: TRBD1

CDR3 DNA: TGCGCCAGCAGCCAACGTACTGAAGCTTTCTTT
CDR3 protein: CASSQRTEAFF
CDR3 length: 11
clone size: many
J gene: TRBJ1-1
V gene: TRBV4-1
D gene: -

CDR3 DNA: TGCAGTGCTAGTGCAACCCGGGACAGGGATAGAGACGAGCAGTACTTC
CDR3 protein: CSASATRDRDRDEQYF
CDR3 length: 16
clone size: -
J gene: TRBJ2-7
V gene: TRBV20-1
D gene: TRBD1

CDR3 DNA: TGTGCCAGCAGCCCCCCGGCCGGGAAGCAGTACTTC
CDR3 protein: CASSPPAGKQYF
CDR3 length: 12
clone size: -
J gene: TRBJ2-7
V gene: TRBV7-2
D gene: -

CDR3 DNA: TGCGCCAGCAGCCCGACGGTGGGCCCCGGGGAGCTGTTTTTT
CDR3 protein: CASSPTVGPGELFF
CDR3 length: 14
clone size: -
J gene: TRBJ2-2
V gene: TRBV10-1
D gene: -

CDR3 DNA: TGTGCCTGGAGTAGTGGGGCGCGGAACACTGAAGCTTTCTTT
CDR3 protein: CAWSSGARNTEAFF
CDR3 length: 14
clone size: few
J gene: TRBJ1-1
V gene: TRBV30
D gene: -

CDR3 DNA: TGTGCCAGCAGTTTTTCGACTAGACCACAGGATACGCAGTATTTT
CDR3 protein: CASSFSTRPQDTQYF
CDR3 length: 15
clone size: -
J gene: TRBJ2-3
V gene: TRBV28
D gene: -

CDR3 DNA: TGTGCCAGCAGCGCTAGCGGAGGCTCCTACAATGAGCAGTTCTTC
CDR3 protein: CASSASGGSYNEQFF
CDR3 length: 15
clone size: many
J gene: TRBJ2-1
V gene: TRBV9
D gene: TRBD2

CDR3 DNA: TGTGCCAGCCGGAAAGGGGGTGAAGCTTTCTTT
CDR3 protein: CASRKGGEAFF
CDR3 length: 11
clone size: -
J gene: TRBJ1-1
V gene: TRBV12-3/TRBV12-4
D gene: -

CDR3 DNA: TGTGCCAGCAGTTTACCGGGGGGAAACTATGGCTACACCTTC
CDR3 protein: CASSLPGGNYGYTF
CDR3 length: 14
clone size: few
J gene: TRBJ1-2
V gene: TRBV27
D gene: -

CDR3 DNA: TGTGCCAGCAGTGGTCCAGGACAGGGGGTTCCCGAGCAGTACTTC
CDR3 protein: CASSGPGQGVPEQYF
CDR3 length: 15
clone size: few
J gene: TRBJ2-7
V gene: TRBV12-3/TRBV12-4
D gene: TRBD1

CDR3 DNA: TGTGCCACTAAAAAGTTCCCTGGAGGCACCTTC
CDR3 protein: CATKKFPGGTF
CDR3 length: 11
clone size: -
J gene: TRBJ1-2
V gene: TRBV21-1
D gene: -

CDR3 DNA: TGTGCCAGCAGCGTTGGGGACAGAACCGAGCAGTACTTC
CDR3 protein: CASSVGDRTEQYF
CDR3 length: 13
clone size: few
J gene: TRBJ2-7
V gene: TRBV9
D gene: TRBD1

CDR3 DNA: TGTGCCAGCAGCACGCTAGCGGGAGGGGACACCGGGGAGCTGTTTTTT
CDR3 protein: CASSTLAGGDTGELFF
CDR3 length: 16
clone size: -
J gene: TRBJ2-2
V gene: TRBV21-1
D gene: -

CDR3 DNA: TGCAGCGCTGAGGTCAAGCATACCTACGAGCAGTACTTC
CDR3 protein: CSAEVKHTYEQYF
CDR3 length: 13
clone size: many
J gene: TRBJ2-7
V gene: TRBV29-1
D gene: -

CDR3 DNA: TGTGCCAGCAGCTTAGAAGGACACACCTTC
CDR3 protein: CASSLEGHTF
CDR3 length: 10
clone size: -
J gene: TRBJ1-2
V gene: TRBV7-2
D gene: -

CDR3 DNA: TGCAGCGATCAGCAGGGAAACTATGGCTACACCTTC
CDR3 protein: CSDQQGNYGYTF
CDR3 length: 12
clone size: few
J gene: TRBJ1-2
V gene: TRBV29-1
D gene: -

CDR3 DNA: TGTGCCAGCAGCCACGCCCCGGGACTAGCGGGAGGATTAGGTGAGCAGTTCTTC
CDR3 protein: CASSHAPGLAGGLGEQFF
CDR3 length: 18
clone size: -
J gene: TRBJ2-1
V gene: TRBV11-2
D gene: TRBD2

CDR3 DNA: TGCAGTGCTAGGGAGCCGGGACTGAACACCGGGGAGCTGTTTTTT
CDR3 protein: CSAREPGLNTGELFF
CDR3 length: 15
clone size: -
J gene: TRBJ2-2
V gene: TRBV20-1
D gene: -

CDR3 DNA: TGTGCCAGCAGCCGGGGGAGGAGCAATCAGCCCCAGCATTTT
CDR3 protein: CASSRGRSNQPQHF
CDR3 length: 14
clone size: -
J gene: TRBJ1-5
V gene: TRBV12-3/TRBV12-4
D gene: -

CDR3 DNA: TGTGCCAGCACAGGGGTCTCCTACGAGCAGTACTTC
CDR3 protein: CASTGVSYEQYF
CDR3 length: 12
clone size: -
J gene: TRBJ2-7
V gene: TRBV25-1
D gene: -

CDR3 DNA: TGTGCCAGCAGTTTCGGGGACACCAATGGCTACACCTTC
CDR3 protein: CASSFGDTNGYTF
CDR3 length: 13
clone size: -
J gene: TRBJ1-2
V gene: TRBV12-3/TRBV12-4
D gene: -

CDR3 DNA: TGTGCCATCAGTGGTAAGGACACTGAAGCTTTCTTT
CDR3 protein: CAISGKDTEAFF
CDR3 length: 12
clone size: -
J gene: TRBJ1-1
V gene: TRBV10-3
D gene: -

CDR3 DNA: TGTGCCAGCAGTTTAGCTCAGGGGGGCACTGAAGCTTTCTTT
CDR3 protein: CASSLAQGGTEAFF
CDR3 length: 14
clone size: many
J gene: TRBJ1-1
V gene: TRBV12-3/TRBV12-4
D gene: TRBD1

CDR3 DNA: TGTGCCAGCAGCTTCGGAGAGGCAAGAGAGCAGTACTTC
CDR3 protein: CASSFGEAREQYF
CDR3 length: 13
clone size: few
J gene: TRBJ2-5
V gene: TRBV7-2
D gene: -

CDR3 DNA: TGTGCCAGCAGCTTAAGGCGGGACAGGCACTTCTATGGCTACACCTTC
CDR3 protein: CASSLRRDRHFYGYTF
CDR3 length: 16
clone size: few
J gene: TRBJ1-2
V gene: TRBV13
D gene: TRBD1

CDR3 DNA: TGTGCCAGCAAGACAGTAGCCAAAAACATTCAGTACTTC
CDR3 protein: CASKTVAKNIQYF
CDR3 length: 13
clone size: -
J gene: TRBJ2-4
V gene: TRBV6-5
D gene: -

CDR3 DNA: TGTGCCAGCAGCTTAGGGGCCGGGACAGACTATGGCTACACCTTC
CDR3 protein: CASSLGAGTDYGYTF
CDR3 length: 15
clone size: -
J gene: TRBJ1-2
V gene: TRBV11-1
D gene: TRBD1

CDR3 DNA: TGCAGTGCTAGCGGGAACAGCCTGGGTGAGCAGTACTTC
CDR3 protein: CSASGNSLGEQYF
CDR3 length: 13
clone size: -
J gene: TRBJ2-5
V gene: TRBV20-1
D gene: -

CDR3 DNA: TGTGCCAGCAGCTTAGCCCCCGGGATACAGGTCGGCGAGCAGTACTTC
CDR3 protein: CASSLAPGIQVGEQYF
CDR3 length: 16
clone size: once
J gene: TRBJ2-7
V gene: TRBV13
D gene: -

CDR3 DNA: TGTGCCAGCAGCATTACTAGCGGGATCTATGAGCAGTACTTC
CDR3 protein: CASSITSGIYEQYF
CDR3 length: 14
clone size: -
J gene: TRBJ2-7
V gene: TRBV11-2
D gene: TRBD2

CDR3 DNA: TGTGCCAGCAGCTTAGAGCTTACTTCGGATACGCAGTATTTT
CDR3 protein: CASSLELTSDTQYF
CDR3 length: 14
clone size: few
J gene: TRBJ2-3
V gene: TRBV28
D gene: -

CDR3 DNA: TGCGCCAGCAGCCAAGAGCGGGAGGGGGTCAATGAGCAGTTCTTC
CDR3 protein: CASSQEREGVNEQFF
CDR3 length: 15
clone size: -
J gene: TRBJ2-1
V gene: TRBV5-1
D gene: TRBD2

CDR3 DNA: TGTGCCAGCAGGGGGACTAGCGGACTCACAGATACGCAGTATTTT
CDR3 protein: CASRGTSGLTDTQYF
CDR3 length: 15
clone size: -
J gene: TRBJ2-3
V gene: TRBV2
D gene: TRBD2

CDR3 DNA: TGCAGTGCCCCGACAGGGGGCTTGGTAGGAGCTTTCTTT
CDR3 protein: CSAPTGGLVGAFF
CDR3 length: 13
clone size: -
J gene: TRBJ1-1
V gene: TRBV20-1
D gene: TRBD1

CDR3 DNA: TGTGCCAGCAGTTACGGGGGCAGGGATCCCTACGAGCAGTACTTC
CDR3 protein: CASSYGGRDPYEQYF
CDR3 length: 15
clone size: -
J gene: TRBJ2-7
V gene: TRBV6-6
D gene: -

CDR3 DNA: TGTGCCAGCAGCTTAGGCCTTGGTGGGAGCGAGCAGTACTTC
CDR3 protein: CASSLGLGGSEQYF
CDR3 length: 14
clone size: -
J gene: TRBJ2-7
V gene: TRBV13
D gene: -

CDR3 DNA: TGCAGCGTTGCCCTGAGACAGGGGACCTACAATGAGCAGTTCTTC
CDR3 protein: CSVALRQGTYNEQFF
CDR3 length: 15
clone size: -
J gene: TRBJ2-1
V gene: TRBV29-1
D gene: TRBD1

CDR3 DNA: TGCAGTGCTAGAGCCCCTAGCAGGGGAGTCTACAATGAGCAGTTCTTC
CDR3 protein: CSARAPSRGVYNEQFF
CDR3 length: 16
clone size: many
J gene: TRBJ2-1
V gene: TRBV20-1
D gene: -